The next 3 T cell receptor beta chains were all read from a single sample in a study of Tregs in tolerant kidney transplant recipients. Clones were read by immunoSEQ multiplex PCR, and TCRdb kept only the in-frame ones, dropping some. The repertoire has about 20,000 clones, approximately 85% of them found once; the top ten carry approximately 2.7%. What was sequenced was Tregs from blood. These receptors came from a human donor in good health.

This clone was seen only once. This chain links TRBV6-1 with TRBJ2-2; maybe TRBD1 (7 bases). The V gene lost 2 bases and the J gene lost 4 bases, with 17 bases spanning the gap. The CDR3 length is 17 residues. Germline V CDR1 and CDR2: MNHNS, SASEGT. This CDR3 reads CASSESGGGWVTGELFF. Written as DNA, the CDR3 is TGTGCCAGCAGTGAATCAGGAGGGGGCTGGGTCACCGGGGAGCTGTTTTTT.

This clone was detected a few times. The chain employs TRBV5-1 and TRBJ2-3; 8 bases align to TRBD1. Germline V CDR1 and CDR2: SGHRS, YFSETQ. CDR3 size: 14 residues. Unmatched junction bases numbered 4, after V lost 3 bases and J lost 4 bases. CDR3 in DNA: TGCGCCAGCAGCTCCGGACAGGGCGCAGATACGCAGTATTTT. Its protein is CASSSGQGADTQYF.

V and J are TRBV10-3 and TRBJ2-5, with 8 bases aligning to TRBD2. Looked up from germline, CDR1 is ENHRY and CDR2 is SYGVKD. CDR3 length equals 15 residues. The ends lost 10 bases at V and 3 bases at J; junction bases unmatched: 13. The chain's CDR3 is CATRPGGAWEETQYF. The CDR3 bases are TGTGCCACCCGTCCCGGGGGGGCGTGGGAAGAGACCCAGTACTTC.